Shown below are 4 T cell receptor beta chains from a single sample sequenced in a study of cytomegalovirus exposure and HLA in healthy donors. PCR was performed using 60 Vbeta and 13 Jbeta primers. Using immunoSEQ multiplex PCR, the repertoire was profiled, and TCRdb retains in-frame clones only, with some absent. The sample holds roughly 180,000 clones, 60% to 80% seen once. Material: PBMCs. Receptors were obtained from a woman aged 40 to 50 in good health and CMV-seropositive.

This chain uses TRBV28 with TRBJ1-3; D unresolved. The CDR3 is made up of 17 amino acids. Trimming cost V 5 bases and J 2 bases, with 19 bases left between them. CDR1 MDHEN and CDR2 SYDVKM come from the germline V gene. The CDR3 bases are TGTGCCAGCAGTCCGTATCCGGGAACCAGAACTGGAAACACCATATATTTT. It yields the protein CASSPYPGTRTGNTIYF.

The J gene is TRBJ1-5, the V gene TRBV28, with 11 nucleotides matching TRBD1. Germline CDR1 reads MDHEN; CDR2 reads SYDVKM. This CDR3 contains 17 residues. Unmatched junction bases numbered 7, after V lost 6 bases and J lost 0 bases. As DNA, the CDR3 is TGTGCCAGCAGGAGAGGACAGGGGGCCTATAGCAATCAGCCCCAGCATTTT. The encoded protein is CASRRGQGAYSNQPQHF.

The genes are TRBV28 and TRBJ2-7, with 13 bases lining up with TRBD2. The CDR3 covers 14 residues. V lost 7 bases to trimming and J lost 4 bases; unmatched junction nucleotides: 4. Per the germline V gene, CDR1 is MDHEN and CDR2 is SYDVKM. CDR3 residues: CASTTGLAGYEQYF. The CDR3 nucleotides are TGTGCCAGCACAACGGGACTAGCGGGATACGAGCAGTACTTC. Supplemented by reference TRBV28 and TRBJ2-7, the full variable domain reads DVKVTQSSRYLVKRTGEKVFLECVQDMDHENMFWYRQDPGLGLRLIYFSYDVKMKEKGDIPEGYSVSREKKERFSLILESASTNQTSMYLCASTTGLAGYEQYFGPGTRLTVT.

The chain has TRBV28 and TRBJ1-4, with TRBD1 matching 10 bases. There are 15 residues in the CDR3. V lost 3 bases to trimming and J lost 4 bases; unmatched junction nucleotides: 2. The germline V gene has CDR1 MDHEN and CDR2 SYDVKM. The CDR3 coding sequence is TGTGCCAGCAGTTTGGGACAGGGGAATAATGAAAAACTGTTTTTT. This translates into CASSLGQGNNEKLFF.